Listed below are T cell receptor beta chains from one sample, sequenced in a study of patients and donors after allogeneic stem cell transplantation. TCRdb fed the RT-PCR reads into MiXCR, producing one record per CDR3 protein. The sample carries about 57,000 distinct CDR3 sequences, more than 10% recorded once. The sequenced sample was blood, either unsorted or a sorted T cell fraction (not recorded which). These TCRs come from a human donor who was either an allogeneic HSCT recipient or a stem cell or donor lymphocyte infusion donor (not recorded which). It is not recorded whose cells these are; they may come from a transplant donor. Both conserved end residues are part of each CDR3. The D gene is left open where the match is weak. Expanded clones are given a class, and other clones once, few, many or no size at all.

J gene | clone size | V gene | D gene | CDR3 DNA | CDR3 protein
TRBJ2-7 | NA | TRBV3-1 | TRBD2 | TGTGCCAGCAGCGGGACTAGCGGGCCCATCTACGAGCAGTACTTC | CASSGTSGPIYEQYF
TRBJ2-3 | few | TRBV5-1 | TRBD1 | TGCGCCAGCAGCTTAACAGGGGGTTTGACAGATACGCAGTATTTT | CASSLTGGLTDTQYF
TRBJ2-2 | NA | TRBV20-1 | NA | TGCAGTGCTAGACAGGGAAGTGCCGGGGAGCTGTTTTTT | CSARQGSAGELFF
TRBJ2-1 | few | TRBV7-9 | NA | TGTGCCAGCAGCTCATTCCCGGGCCGTTACAGTGAGCAGTTCTTC | CASSSFPGRYSEQFF
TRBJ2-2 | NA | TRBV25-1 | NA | TGTGCCAGCAGTGAATATTTTACAGGACTTACGGACGGGGAGCTGTTTTTT | CASSEYFTGLTDGELFF
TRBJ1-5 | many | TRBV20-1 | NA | TGCAGTGCTAGAGATTTGACGGGTAGCAATCAGCCCCAGCATTTT | CSARDLTGSNQPQHF
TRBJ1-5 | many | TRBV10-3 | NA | TGTGCCATTTCTGGTCCTAATCAGCCCCAGCATTTT | CAISGPNQPQHF
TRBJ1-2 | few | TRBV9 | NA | TGTGCCAGCAGCGTAGCTCTTCGCTACACCTTC | CASSVALRYTF
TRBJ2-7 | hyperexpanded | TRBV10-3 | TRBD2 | TGTGCCACGACTAGCGGGAGAGAGCAGTACTTC | CATTSGREQYF
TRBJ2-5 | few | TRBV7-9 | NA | TGTGCCAGCAGCTTAGCGGCGGGACCGCAAGAGACCCAGTACTTC | CASSLAAGPQETQYF